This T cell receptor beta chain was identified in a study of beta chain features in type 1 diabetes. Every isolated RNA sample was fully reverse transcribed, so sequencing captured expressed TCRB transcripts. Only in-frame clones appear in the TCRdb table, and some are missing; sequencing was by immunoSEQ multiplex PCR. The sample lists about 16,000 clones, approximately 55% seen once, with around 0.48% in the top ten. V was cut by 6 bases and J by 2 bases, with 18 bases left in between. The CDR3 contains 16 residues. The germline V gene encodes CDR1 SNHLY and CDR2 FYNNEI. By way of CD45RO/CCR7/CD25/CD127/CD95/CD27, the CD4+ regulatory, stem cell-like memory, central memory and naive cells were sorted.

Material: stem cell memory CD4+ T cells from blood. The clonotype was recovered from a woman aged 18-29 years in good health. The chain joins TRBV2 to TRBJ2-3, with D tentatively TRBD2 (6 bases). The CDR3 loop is CASSPSPGLFTDTQYF. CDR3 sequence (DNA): TGTGCCAGCAGCCCATCCCCGGGACTTTTCACAGATACGCAGTATTTT.